This TCR beta chain was observed in a study of blood T cell dynamics during melanoma immunotherapy. Study information: First-line therapy was either pembrolizumab or nivolumab with ipilimumab for metastatic melanoma.

Trimming removed 6 bases at V and 1 base at J, with 8 bases between. CDR3 length: 13 residues. Looked up from germline, CDR1 is LNHDA and CDR2 is SQIVND (reference sequence). Comments on this clone: Its antigen remains unknown.

Study results and limitations: Whether repertoire-driving clones were melanoma-specific could not be determined.

As to time point: pre-treatment baseline. Apart from a couple of fast progressors, RECIST 1.1 response was judged 12 weeks post-infusion. Repertoires were generated with immunoSEQ multiplex PCR, while TCRdb's copy carries only in-frame clones and drops some. The sample contains about 6,300 clones, approximately 91% of which appear only once. Sequenced here: cell-free DNA from blood, sampled from a patient treated with checkpoint blockade. The chain has TRBV19 and TRBJ2-3; D unresolved. The TCR originated in a human donor with melanoma. The CDR3 DNA reads as TGTGCCAGTAGGATAAAGGGCACAGATACGCAGTATTTT. This sequence encodes CASRIKGTDTQYF.